This entry is about one TCR beta chain. Its antigen is unidentified. Trimming stripped 2 bases from V and 5 bases from J, with 8 bases between. The CDR3 has 13 amino acids. CDR1 and CDR2 (germline): KGHDR, SFDVKD. This entry is derived from a study of CD8+CD57+ T cells in acquired aplastic anemia. Study-wide results and limits: Both patients and controls carried the same twenty-nine CD8+ CDR3 sequences.

The TCR beta profiling, which covered VDJ combination and CDR3 sequence, was carried out using genomic DNA as the template. TCRdb reanalysed the reads using MiXCR and keeps one entry per CDR3 protein. The sample records about 210,000 distinct CDR3 sequences, around 63% being singletons. The receptor was isolated from a human donor in good health. The sequenced material came from sorted CD4+, CD8+, or CD8+CD57+ T cells (not recorded which) from PBMCs. The rearrangement joins TRBV24-1 to TRBJ2-5; D is unclear. CDR3 sequence reads: CATSDSARETQYF. The CDR3 region has the DNA TGTGCCACCAGTGATTCGGCGAGGGAGACCCAGTACTTC.